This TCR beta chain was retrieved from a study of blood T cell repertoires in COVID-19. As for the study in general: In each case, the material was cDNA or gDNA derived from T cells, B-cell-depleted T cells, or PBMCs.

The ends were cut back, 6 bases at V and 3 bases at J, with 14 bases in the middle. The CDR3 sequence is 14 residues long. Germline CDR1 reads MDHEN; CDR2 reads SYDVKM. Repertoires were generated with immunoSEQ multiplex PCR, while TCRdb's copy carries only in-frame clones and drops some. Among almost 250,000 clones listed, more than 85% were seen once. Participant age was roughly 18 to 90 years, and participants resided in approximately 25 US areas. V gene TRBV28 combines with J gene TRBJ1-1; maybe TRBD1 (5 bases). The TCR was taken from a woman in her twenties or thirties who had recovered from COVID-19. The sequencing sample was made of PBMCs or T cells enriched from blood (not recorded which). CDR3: CASSTPGGDTEAFF. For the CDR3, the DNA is TGTGCCAGCAGCACCCCCGGGGGTGACACTGAAGCTTTCTTT.